One sample yielded the 4 T cell receptor beta chains listed below, sequenced in a study of cytomegalovirus exposure and HLA in healthy donors (dated by TCRdb to 2015 to 2018). Receptors were amplified or captured by the immunoSEQ multiplex PCR assay. The multiplex PCR relied on a mix of 60 forward primers for TCR Vbeta segments and 13 reverse primers for TCR Jbeta segments. Here the immuneACCESS table is served through TCRdb, limited to in-frame sequences with V and J called. Missing clones are a known gap in these copies; in checked studies unresolved V genes cover under half, and the rest lacks a known reason. This sample has some 150,000 clones in its table, and roughly 80% of those were observed once. Over 3% of the sample comes from the top ten. Material: PBMCs. The receptors stem from a man aged 40-49 years in good health and CMV-seronegative.

In its sample, this clone was seen once. The rearrangement joins TRBV5-4 to TRBJ1-2, with TRBD1 as a possible D gene (6 bases). The CDR3 consists of 14 residues. The germline CDR1 and CDR2 sequences are SGHNT and YYREEE (reference sequence). V was trimmed by 2 bases and J by 3 bases, leaving 11 bases between them. The CDR3 reads CASSLSQGDYGYTF. CDR3 sequence (DNA): TGTGCCAGCAGCTTATCACAGGGAGACTATGGCTACACCTTC.

V gene TRBV9 combines with J gene TRBJ2-1; 11 nucleotides match TRBD2. The CDR3 extends over 15 amino acids. In germline, CDR1 is SGDLS, CDR2 YYNGEE. Trimming took 4 bases from V and 5 from J; bases not matched to a gene: 5. Here the CDR3 reads CASSISGGANNEQFF. The CDR3 DNA follows: TGTGCCAGCAGCATTAGCGGGGGGGCGAACAATGAGCAGTTCTTC.

This clone has only a few counts. The chain recombines TRBV6-1 with TRBJ1-5; D perhaps matches TRBD1 (5 bases). The length of the CDR3 is 13 residues. V dropped 8 bases and J dropped 5 bases, with 13 bases sitting between them. The germline V gene has CDR1 MNHNS and CDR2 SASEGT. The CDR3 DNA follows: TGTGCCAGCCGGGGGAATACCGATCAGCCCCAGCATTTT. Protein: CASRGNTDQPQHF.

The gene calls are TRBV6-5 and TRBJ2-7; tentatively, D is TRBD2 (6 bases). The length of the CDR3 is 14 residues. Germline CDR1 reads MNHEY; CDR2 reads SVGAGI. The ends were cut back, 3 bases at V and 1 base at J, with 10 bases in the middle. CDR3 amino acids: CASSYARGSYEQYF. The CDR3 DNA reads as TGTGCCAGCAGTTATGCCCGGGGGTCCTACGAGCAGTACTTC.